This T cell receptor beta chain was found in a study of blood T cell repertoires in COVID-19. Turning to the study itself: Samples representing acute and convalescent COVID-19 were sourced from the United States, Italy and Spain.

The table came from immunoSEQ multiplex PCR; TCRdb's copy has only in-frame clones and leaves some out. The sample yields hundreds of thousands of clones, 80% to 90% seen once. The cohort comprised adults aged 18 to 89 years residing in 24 US areas. Recovery meant two consecutive negative NP/OP PCR tests, professional clearance, or resolved symptoms. The CDR3 has 18 residues. V trimming: 10 bases; J trimming: 0 bases; junction bases outside the gene matches: 17. The V gene's germline CDR1 is SNHLY and CDR2 FYNNEI. Sequencing was carried out using PBMCs or T cells enriched from blood (not recorded which). The rearrangement joins TRBV2 to TRBJ2-2, with 7 positions matching TRBD1. This clonotype originated in a man aged 25-45 years who had recovered from COVID-19. CDR3 nucleotides: TGTGCCACCACCGCCCGGGACAGAAAAGGGTCGAACACCGGGGAGCTGTTTTTT. This encodes CATTARDRKGSNTGELFF.